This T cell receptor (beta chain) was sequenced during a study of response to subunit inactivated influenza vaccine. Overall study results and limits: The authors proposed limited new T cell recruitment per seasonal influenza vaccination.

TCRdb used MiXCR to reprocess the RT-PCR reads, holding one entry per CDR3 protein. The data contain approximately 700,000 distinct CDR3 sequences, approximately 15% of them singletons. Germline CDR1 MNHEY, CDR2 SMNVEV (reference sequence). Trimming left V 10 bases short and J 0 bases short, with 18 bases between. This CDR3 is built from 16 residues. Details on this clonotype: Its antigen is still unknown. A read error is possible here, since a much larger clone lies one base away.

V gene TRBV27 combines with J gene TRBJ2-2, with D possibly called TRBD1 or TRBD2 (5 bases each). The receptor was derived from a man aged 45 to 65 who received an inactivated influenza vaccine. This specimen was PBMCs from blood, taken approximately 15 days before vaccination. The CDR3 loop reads CATQMRGGSNTGELFF. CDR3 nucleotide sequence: TGTGCCACCCAAATGAGGGGCGGGTCGAACACCGGGGAGCTGTTTTTT.